Given below is one TCR beta chain in context. Its antigen is currently unknown. This record comes from a study of shared clonotypes between healthy human individuals. Study-wide context: Those who served as donors were a couple of women and a few men between the ages of 18 and 49.

The assay was carried out at the deep level. The method was immunoSEQ multiplex PCR; TCRdb's version includes in-frame clones alone and lacks a portion of them. The table shows around 2.1 million clones, with under 95% occurring only once. CD45RO-negative CD8 cells positively selected for CCR7 made up the naive population, which excluded terminally differentiated effector memory CD45RA+ cells. Each donor was a Caucasian adult residing in Nashville, Tennessee. Study outcomes and limitations: The study drew on few donors, limiting represented genetic and exposure-history diversity.

This receptor was taken from a man aged 18 to 30 in good health. Some clones in this sample may be carry-over from other donors' samples. The sequencing input was naive CD8+ T cells from PBMCs.

CDR3 in amino acids: CASSIPGADTADEQFF. The DNA for the CDR3 is TGTGCCAGTAGTATTCCGGGGGCGGATACTGCGGATGAGCAGTTCTTC. This chain links TRBV19 with TRBJ2-1, with D perhaps assigned TRBD1 or TRBD2 (6 bases each). The V and J ends lost 3 bases and 8 bases respectively, with 20 bases between them. CDR1 and CDR2 from the germline V gene are LNHDA and SQIVND (reference sequence). This CDR3 is 16 amino acids long.